The present TCR beta chain was sequenced within a study of early T cells in non-severe SARS-CoV-2 infection. Study-wide background: Sequencing used unsorted whole-blood bulk RNA, so chains lack pairing. General observations from the study: VDJdb matching skewed toward anti-spike CD8 responses, missing private and CD4 specificities.

This clonotype was seen many times. Its antigen is not known. Unique molecular identifiers tagged individual cDNA molecules. Each CDR3 protein gets one entry after TCRdb re-called the 5' RACE reads with MiXCR. The table has some 49,000 distinct CDR3 sequences, roughly 12% seen once; the top ten hold roughly a tenth. The clonotype originates from an adult who was a healthcare worker with PCR-confirmed SARS-CoV-2 infection or an uninfected control (not recorded which). The sequenced material came from whole blood.

The CDR3 sequence: CASTPWLAGGTYEQYF. The CDR3 region has the DNA TGCGCCAGCACCCCCTGGCTAGCGGGAGGAACCTACGAGCAGTACTTC. The rearrangement links TRBV5-1 to TRBJ2-7; 11 nucleotides align to TRBD2. There are 16 residues in the CDR3. Germline V gives CDR1 SGHRS, CDR2 YFSETQ. The ends lost 6 bases at V and 2 bases at J; junction bases unmatched: 10. The complete variable domain, with remaining parts taken from reference TRBV5-1 and TRBJ2-7, reads KAGVTQTPRYLIKTRGQQVTLSCSPISGHRSVSWYQQTPGQGLQFLFEYFSETQRNKGNFPGRFSGRQFSNSRSEMNVSTLELGDSALYLCASTPWLAGGTYEQYFGPGTRLTVT.